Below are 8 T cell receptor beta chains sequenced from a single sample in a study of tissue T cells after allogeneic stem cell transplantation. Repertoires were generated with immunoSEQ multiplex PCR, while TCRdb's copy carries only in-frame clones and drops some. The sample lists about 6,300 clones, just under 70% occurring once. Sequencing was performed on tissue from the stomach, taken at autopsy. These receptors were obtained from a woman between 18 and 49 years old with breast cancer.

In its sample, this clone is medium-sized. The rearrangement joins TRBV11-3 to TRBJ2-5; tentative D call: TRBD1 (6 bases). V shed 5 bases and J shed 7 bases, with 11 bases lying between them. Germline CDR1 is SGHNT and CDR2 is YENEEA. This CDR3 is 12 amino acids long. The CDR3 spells CASSPDSGTQYF. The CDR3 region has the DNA TGTGCCAGCAGCCCGGACAGCGGGACCCAGTACTTC.

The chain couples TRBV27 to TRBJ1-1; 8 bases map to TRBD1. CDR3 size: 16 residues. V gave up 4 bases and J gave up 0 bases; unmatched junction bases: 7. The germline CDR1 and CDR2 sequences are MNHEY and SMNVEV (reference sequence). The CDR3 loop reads CASSSGRQGMNTEAFF. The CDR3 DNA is TGTGCCAGCAGTTCCGGGAGACAGGGGATGAACACTGAAGCTTTCTTT.

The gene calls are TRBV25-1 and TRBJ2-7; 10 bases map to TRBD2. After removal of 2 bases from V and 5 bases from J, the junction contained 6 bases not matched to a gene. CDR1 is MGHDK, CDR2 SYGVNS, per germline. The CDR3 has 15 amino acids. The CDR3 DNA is TGTGCCAGCAGTGAACTAGCGGGAGAAACCAACGAGCAGTACTTC. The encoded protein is CASSELAGETNEQYF.

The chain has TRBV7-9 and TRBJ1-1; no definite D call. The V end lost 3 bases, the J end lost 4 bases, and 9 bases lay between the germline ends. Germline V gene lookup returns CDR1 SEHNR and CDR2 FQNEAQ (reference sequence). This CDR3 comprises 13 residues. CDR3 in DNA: TGTGCCAGCAGCTTGGCAGAGATCACTGAAGCTTTCTTT. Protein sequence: CASSLAEITEAFF. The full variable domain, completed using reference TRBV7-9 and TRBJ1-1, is DTGVSQNPRHKITKRGQNVTFRCDPISEHNRLYWYRQTLGQGPEFLTYFQNEAQLEKSRLLSDRFSAERPKGSFSTLEIQRTEQGDSAMYLCASSLAEITEAFFGQGTRLTVV.

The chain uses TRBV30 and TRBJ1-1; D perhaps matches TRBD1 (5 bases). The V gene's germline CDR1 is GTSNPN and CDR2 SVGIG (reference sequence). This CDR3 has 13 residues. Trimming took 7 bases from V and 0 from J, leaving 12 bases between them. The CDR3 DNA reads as TGTGCCTTCCGTGGGGGGATGAACACTGAAGCTTTCTTT. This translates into CAFRGGMNTEAFF.

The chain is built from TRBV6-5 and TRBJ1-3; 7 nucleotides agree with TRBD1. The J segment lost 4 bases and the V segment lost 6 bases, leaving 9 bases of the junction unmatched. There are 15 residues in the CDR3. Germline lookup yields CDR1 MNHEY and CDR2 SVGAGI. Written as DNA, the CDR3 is TGTGCCAGCAGACTTACCAAGACAGGGGGAAACACCATATATTTT. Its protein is CASRLTKTGGNTIYF.

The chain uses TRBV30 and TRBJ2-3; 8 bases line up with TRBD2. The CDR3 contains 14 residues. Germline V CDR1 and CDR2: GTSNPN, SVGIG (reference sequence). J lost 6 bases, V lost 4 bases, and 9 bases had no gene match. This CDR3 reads CAWIRREASDTQYF. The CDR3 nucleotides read TGTGCCTGGATCCGGCGGGAGGCAAGCGATACGCAGTATTTT.

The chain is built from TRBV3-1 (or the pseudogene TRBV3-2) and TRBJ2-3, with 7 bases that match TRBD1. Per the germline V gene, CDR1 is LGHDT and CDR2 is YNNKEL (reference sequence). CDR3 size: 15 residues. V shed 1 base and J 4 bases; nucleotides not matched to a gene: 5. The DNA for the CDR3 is TGTGCCAGCAGCCAAGTAAGGGGGCACGCAGATACGCAGTATTTT. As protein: CASSQVRGHADTQYF.